Reported below is one TCR beta chain. PCR primers comprised 60 Vbeta and 13 Jbeta primers. Repertoires were generated with immunoSEQ multiplex PCR, while TCRdb's copy carries only in-frame clones and drops some. This repertoire shows some 200,000 clones, approximately 79% found once; its top ten account for more than 1.5%. This sample is drawn from a study of cytomegalovirus exposure and HLA in healthy donors. CDR3 size: 13 residues. With 2 bases removed from V and 7 bases from J, the gap between germline ends came to 12 bases. Per germline, CDR1 KGHSH and CDR2 LQKENI. The specimen sequenced was PBMCs. The J gene is TRBJ2-7, the V gene TRBV18; the D gene is possibly TRBD2 (5 bases). The origin of this receptor is a girl aged 5 to 17 in good health and CMV-seropositive. CDR3 amino acids: CASSPIEGLEQYF. In DNA, the CDR3 is TGTGCCAGCTCACCAATTGAGGGTCTAGAGCAGTACTTC.